A single sample is the source of the 30 T cell receptor beta chains below, sequenced in a study of blood T cell repertoires in COVID-19. Sequencing was performed with immunoSEQ multiplex PCR; in TCRdb, only in-frame clones are kept and a portion is missing. This repertoire shows 65,000 to 90,000 clones, roughly 88% found once; its top ten account for 2.5%. The specimen was peripheral blood. These receptors were taken from a man at least 80 years old with active or convalescent COVID-19.

The chain has TRBV5-5 and TRBJ2-5; a weak D match, TRBD2 (6 bases). V dropped 4 bases and J dropped 5 bases, with 18 bases sitting between them. The germline CDR1 and CDR2 sequences are SGHKS and YYEKEE (reference sequence). There are 15 residues in the CDR3. The CDR3 coding sequence is TGTGCCAGCAGCGCCGAGGGACTCCCGCTCGAGACCCAGTACTTC. Its translation is CASSAEGLPLETQYF.

The chain recombines TRBV27 with TRBJ1-1; no reliable D call. The germline V and J ends were trimmed by 3 bases and 1 base, with 6 bases remaining between them. The CDR3 has 13 residues. The V gene's germline CDR1 is MNHEY and CDR2 SMNVEV (reference sequence). The CDR3 DNA reads as TGTGCCAGCAGTTTCCACAAGAACACTGAAGCTTTCTTT. Its protein product is CASSFHKNTEAFF.

The chain carries TRBV19 and TRBJ2-2; D possibly corresponds to TRBD1 (7 bases). Germline V gene sequence: CDR1 LNHDA, CDR2 SQIVND (reference sequence). This CDR3 contains 16 residues. Trimming stripped 2 bases from V and 1 base from J, with 11 bases between. For the CDR3, the DNA is TGTGCCAGTAGTATACAGGGGGGCGTGAACACCGGGGAGCTGTTTTTT. Protein sequence: CASSIQGGVNTGELFF.

V gene TRBV29-1 combines with J gene TRBJ1-2; D is ambiguous. Germline V gene data show CDR1 as SQVTM and CDR2 as ANQGSEA. The CDR3 consists of 13 residues. Trimming removed 6 bases from V and 4 bases from J, with 15 bases in between. CDR3 sequence (DNA): TGCAGCGTATTGACCGGGGATCGCTATGGCTACACCTTC. It translates to CSVLTGDRYGYTF.

The chain couples TRBV4-2 to TRBJ2-3, with 12 bases aligning to TRBD2. With 4 bases clipped from V and 3 bases from J, the junction kept 14 bases outside the gene matches. The germline CDR1 and CDR2 sequences are LGHNA and YNFKEQ. There are 19 residues in the CDR3. The CDR3 spells CASSRTGTSGPGGTDTQYF. The CDR3 nucleotides are TGTGCCAGCAGCCGAACCGGGACTAGCGGGCCAGGTGGGACAGATACGCAGTATTTT.

The V and J genes are TRBV2 and TRBJ1-1, with TRBD1 as a possible D gene (5 bases). Per germline, CDR1 SNHLY and CDR2 FYNNEI. Trimming pared 0 bases from V and 11 bases from J, leaving 13 bases between. CDR3 length equals 13 residues. CDR3 protein: CASSEAVGGTAFF. CDR3 coding DNA: TGTGCCAGCAGTGAAGCGGTGGGGGGTACGGCTTTCTTT.

This clone was detected only once. The chain has TRBV11-3 and TRBJ2-5, with D uncertain. The V and J ends lost 5 bases and 5 bases respectively, with 15 bases between them. The CDR3 is 14 residues long. Germline CDR1 reads SGHNT; CDR2 reads YENEEA. The CDR3 protein is CASSRRDIEETQYF. The CDR3 DNA reads as TGTGCCAGCAGCCGCCGTGACATCGAGGAGACCCAGTACTTC.

V is TRBV4-1 and J is TRBJ2-7; 8 nucleotides align to TRBD2. The junction had 7 bases not matched to a gene; V was cut back by 0 bases and J by 0 bases. Germline V lookup: CDR1 MGHRA, CDR2 YSYEKL. The CDR3 consists of 17 residues. The CDR3, as DNA: TGCGCCAGCAGCCAAGATGTTCAGCGGGGGAGCTCCTACGAGCAGTACTTC. Its translation: CASSQDVQRGSSYEQYF.

The gene calls are TRBV3-1 (or the pseudogene TRBV3-2) and TRBJ1-1, with a possible D match to TRBD1 (6 bases). Trimming shortened V by 3 bases and J by 2 bases, and 13 bases separated the two germline ends. This CDR3 region has 15 residues. Germline V gene sequence: CDR1 LGHDT, CDR2 YNNKEL (reference sequence). The CDR3: CASSHSGTSNTEAFF. As DNA, the CDR3 is TGTGCCAGCAGCCACTCCGGGACAAGTAACACTGAAGCTTTCTTT.

J is TRBJ2-1 and V is TRBV15; TRBD2 matches at 9 bases. This CDR3 region has 14 residues. CDR1 LNHNV and CDR2 YYDKDF come from the germline V gene (reference sequence). The V segment lost 6 bases and the J segment 9 bases; nucleotides outside the gene matches: 9. The CDR3 spells CATRRREGPAEQFF. Here the CDR3 DNA reads TGTGCCACCAGAAGGCGGGAGGGCCCCGCTGAGCAGTTCTTC.

This chain uses TRBV12-3 or TRBV12-4 with TRBJ1-6; TRBD1 matches at 7 bases. J gave up 14 bases and V 6 bases, and 10 bases lay outside the gene matches. The CDR3 is made up of 13 amino acids. For the CDR3, the DNA is TGTGCCAGCAGCGTGGGGACCCAGGGGGCCCTCCACTTT. Translated: CASSVGTQGALHF.

The J gene is TRBJ2-1, the V gene TRBV10-1, with D unclear. Trimming removed 0 bases from V and 4 bases from J, with 10 bases in between. The germline V gene has CDR1 WNHNN and CDR2 SYGVQD (reference sequence). The CDR3 is 15 residues long. CDR3 sequence: CASSESAVAYNEQFF. Here the CDR3 DNA reads TGCGCCAGCAGTGAGTCTGCGGTCGCTTACAATGAGCAGTTCTTC.

This clone has a single count. The J gene is TRBJ1-1, the V gene TRBV6-5; tentative D call: TRBD1 (5 bases). CDR1 MNHEY and CDR2 SVGAGI come from the germline V gene. This CDR3 region has 13 residues. V was pared by 5 bases and J by 7 bases, with 14 bases between. The CDR3 region has the DNA TGTGCCAGCAGTCGTTACCAGCAGGGTGAAGCTTTCTTT. Its translation: CASSRYQQGEAFF.

This clone has a handful of counts. This chain joins TRBV19 and TRBJ2-7; the match to TRBD1 covers 7 bases. Germline trimming cut 6 bases from V and 3 bases from J; bases unmatched to any gene: 11. The V gene's germline CDR1 is LNHDA and CDR2 SQIVND (reference sequence). There are 15 residues in the CDR3. DNA of the CDR3: TGTGCCAGTAGCCTCAGACAGGGACGGGGCTACGAGCAGTACTTC. It codes for CASSLRQGRGYEQYF.

The chain joins TRBV6-6 to TRBJ2-5; 9 bases line up with TRBD1. The V segment lost 6 bases and the J segment 5 bases; nucleotides outside the gene matches: 13. The CDR3 is made up of 16 amino acids. Germline CDR1 and CDR2: MNHNY and SVGAGI (reference sequence). CDR3: CASRPRSTGGGETQYF. As DNA, the CDR3 is TGTGCCAGCAGGCCCCGGTCAACAGGGGGCGGGGAGACCCAGTACTTC.

This clone was counted between two and nine times. This rearrangement joins TRBV11-3 to TRBJ2-5; 11 nucleotides agree with TRBD2. The CDR3 is made up of 15 amino acids. Germline V gene data show CDR1 as SGHNT and CDR2 as YENEEA. V was clipped by 5 bases and J by 5 bases; unmatched bases: 7. The CDR3 DNA reads as TGTGCCAGCAGCAATAGCGGGGGGGCCTTGGAGACCCAGTACTTC. Its translation: CASSNSGGALETQYF.

The rearrangement uses TRBV5-1 and TRBJ1-1; 8 nucleotides match TRBD1. The CDR3 consists of 15 residues. Trimming took 4 bases from V and 1 from J; bases not matched to a gene: 6. The germline CDR1 and CDR2 sequences are SGHRS and YFSETQ. This chain's CDR3 is CASSPRGLKNTEAFF. Written as DNA, the CDR3 is TGCGCCAGCAGCCCCAGGGGGCTGAAGAACACTGAAGCTTTCTTT.

V gene TRBV18 combines with J gene TRBJ1-1; D is unresolved. The CDR3 consists of 13 residues. The germline V gene encodes CDR1 KGHSH and CDR2 LQKENI. V was trimmed by 4 bases and J by 1 base, leaving 7 bases between them. The CDR3 protein is CASSRTGNTEAFF. In nucleotides, the CDR3 is TGTGCCAGCTCACGCACCGGGAACACTGAAGCTTTCTTT. The whole variable domain, remainder taken from reference TRBV18 and TRBJ1-1, is NAGVMQNPRHLVRRRGQEARLRCSPMKGHSHVYWYRQLPEEGLKFMVYLQKENIIDESGMPKERFSAEFPKEGPSILRIQQVVRGDSAAYFCASSRTGNTEAFFGQGTRLTVV.

This chain uses TRBV2 with TRBJ2-7, with 9 positions matching TRBD2. The CDR3 is made up of 16 amino acids. Germline lookup yields CDR1 SNHLY and CDR2 FYNNEI. V lost 0 bases and J lost 2; bases outside the gene matches: 5. In DNA, the CDR3 is TGTGCCAGCAGTGAAGCGAGGACTAGCGCGCCCTACGAGCAGTACTTC. Translating gives CASSEARTSAPYEQYF.

This clone was found once. The V gene is TRBV2, the J gene TRBJ2-2, with 8 bases aligning to TRBD2. CDR1 SNHLY and CDR2 FYNNEI come from the germline V gene. The J segment lost 2 bases and the V segment lost 2 bases, leaving 10 bases of the junction unmatched. There are 18 residues in the CDR3. The CDR3 sequence: CASSESPWLAGNTGELFF. As DNA, the CDR3 is TGTGCCAGCAGTGAAAGCCCATGGCTAGCGGGCAACACCGGGGAGCTGTTTTTT.

The chain combines TRBV6-6 with TRBJ2-1; D call uncertain. The ends were cut back, 6 bases at V and 0 bases at J, with 6 bases in the middle. This CDR3 is 13 amino acids long. CDR1 MNHNY and CDR2 SVGAGI come from the germline V gene (reference sequence). CDR3 coding DNA: TGTGCCAGCAGAGAGAGCTCCTACAATGAGCAGTTCTTC. It encodes CASRESSYNEQFF.

This chain joins TRBV2 and TRBJ1-1; no reliable D call. V gave up 2 bases and J gave up 0 bases, with 4 bases separating them. CDR1 and CDR2 from the germline V gene are SNHLY and FYNNEI. This CDR3 has 13 residues. For the CDR3, the DNA is TGTGCCAGCAGTGAAACGGTGAACACTGAAGCTTTCTTT. It specifies CASSETVNTEAFF.

The gene calls are TRBV5-1 and TRBJ2-2, with a possible D match to TRBD2 (6 bases). Germline CDR1 and CDR2: SGHRS and YFSETQ. V lost 4 bases and J 0 bases, leaving 13 bases between the germline ends. The CDR3 runs to 16 residues. CDR3 nucleotides: TGCGCCAGCAGCCCCCGACTAGGTCCGAACACCGGGGAGCTGTTTTTT. Its protein is CASSPRLGPNTGELFF.

The V gene is TRBV5-8, the J gene TRBJ2-4, with D unresolved. CDR1 is SGHTS, CDR2 YDEGEE, per germline. The germline V and J ends were trimmed by 1 base and 1 base, with 9 bases remaining between them. The CDR3 is made up of 15 amino acids. The CDR3 sequence: CASSLKGVAKNIQYF. Written as DNA, the CDR3 is TGTGCCAGCAGCTTGAAAGGAGTTGCCAAAAACATTCAGTACTTC.

The chain links TRBV7-9 to TRBJ2-3; a weak D match, TRBD2 (5 bases). V was pared by 6 bases and J by 4 bases, with 5 bases between. The CDR3 is 11 residues long. In germline, CDR1 is SEHNR, CDR2 FQNEAQ (reference sequence). CDR3: CASRRADTQYF. The CDR3 DNA follows: TGTGCCAGCAGGAGGGCAGATACGCAGTATTTT.

The chain employs TRBV27 and TRBJ2-5; 9 bases line up with TRBD1. CDR3 length: 15 amino acids. V gave up 0 bases and J gave up 5 bases; unmatched junction bases: 4. CDR1 and CDR2 from the germline V gene are MNHEY and SMNVEV (reference sequence). The DNA for the CDR3 is TGTGCCAGCAGTTTATCGAGGACAGGGGACGAGACCCAGTACTTC. Translating gives CASSLSRTGDETQYF.

This clone was observed once. The chain recombines TRBV6-1 with TRBJ2-7; D gene ambiguous. Germline CDR1 is MNHNS and CDR2 is SASEGT. Trimming removed 2 bases at V and 6 bases at J, with 5 bases between. The CDR3 spans 11 residues. Here the CDR3 reads CASSESSEQYF. The CDR3, as DNA: TGTGCCAGCAGTGAATCGTCCGAGCAGTACTTC.

V is TRBV6-6 and J is TRBJ2-5; D may be TRBD1 (6 bases). From germline, CDR1 is MNHNY and CDR2 SVGAGI (reference sequence). The V gene lost 5 bases and the J gene lost 3 bases, with 16 bases spanning the gap. The CDR3 covers 15 residues. CDR3 coding DNA: TGTGCCAGCAGTATGGCGACAGGCATGGAAGAGACCCAGTACTTC. Its translation is CASSMATGMEETQYF.

The V call is TRBV19, the J call TRBJ1-5; 7 bases fit TRBD1. The CDR3 runs to 15 residues. With 3 bases clipped from V and 2 bases from J, the junction kept 4 bases outside the gene matches. The germline gives CDR1 LNHDA, CDR2 SQIVND (reference sequence). CDR3 DNA: TGTGCCAGTAGTATCCGGCAGGGGGGCAATCAGCCCCAGCATTTT. This codes for CASSIRQGGNQPQHF.

This clone was seen once. This chain joins TRBV5-1 and TRBJ2-5, with TRBD1 matching over 10 bases. The CDR3 consists of 16 residues. In germline, CDR1 is SGHRS, CDR2 YFSETQ. The V segment lost 3 bases and the J segment 1 base; nucleotides outside the gene matches: 6. As DNA, the CDR3 is TGCGCCAGCAGCTCCCGGGACAGGGGATCCCAAGAGACCCAGTACTTC. It encodes CASSSRDRGSQETQYF.